This is a list of T cell receptor beta chains from one sample in a study of relationships among human T cell subsets. Using its own MiXCR run on the multiplex PCR reads, TCRdb lists one record per CDR3 protein. The data show 13,000 or so distinct CDR3 sequences, roughly 62% seen once. What was sequenced was CD4+ Th1 cells sorted from blood. All receptors derive from a man in his forties or fifties in good health. Each CDR3 is given with its conserved first and last residue. The D gene is left open where the match is weak. Clone size, where shown, is once, few, many, or a class for clones that have expanded.

D gene: TRBD1
J gene: TRBJ1-1
clone size: .
V gene: TRBV4-1
CDR3 DNA: TGCGCCAGCAGCCAAGATGACAGGGGTACTGAAGCTTTCTTT
CDR3 protein: CASSQDDRGTEAFF

D gene: .
J gene: TRBJ2-3
clone size: .
V gene: TRBV7-2
CDR3 DNA: TGTGCCAGCAGCTTTATAGGACCAAGAATGGCTACGCAGTATTTT
CDR3 protein: CASSFIGPRMATQYF

D gene: TRBD2
J gene: TRBJ2-7
clone size: .
V gene: TRBV18
CDR3 DNA: TGTGCCAGCTCACCAGGGACTAGCGGGGGTTCCTACGAGCAGTACTTC
CDR3 protein: CASSPGTSGGSYEQYF

D gene: TRBD2
J gene: TRBJ2-5
clone size: .
V gene: TRBV11-1
CDR3 DNA: TGTGCCAGCAGCTTAGGCGCGGGGGGCCGAGGAGAGACCCAGTACTTC
CDR3 protein: CASSLGAGGRGETQYF

D gene: .
J gene: TRBJ1-1
clone size: few
V gene: TRBV18
CDR3 DNA: TGTGCCAGCTCACCAAAGGTATCGGTTATGAACACTGAAGCTTTCTTT
CDR3 protein: CASSPKVSVMNTEAFF

D gene: .
J gene: TRBJ2-7
clone size: .
V gene: TRBV14
CDR3 DNA: TGTGCCAGCAGCCAAGATTTGGTTAAGCAGTACTTC
CDR3 protein: CASSQDLVKQYF

D gene: .
J gene: TRBJ2-1
clone size: .
V gene: TRBV29-1
CDR3 DNA: TGCAGCGTTGAAGGGTTCAGTCGTTACGAGCAGTTCTTC
CDR3 protein: CSVEGFSRYEQFF

D gene: .
J gene: TRBJ1-3
clone size: .
V gene: TRBV29-1
CDR3 DNA: TGCAGCGCCGTGACAGACTCTGGAAACACCATATATTTT
CDR3 protein: CSAVTDSGNTIYF

D gene: .
J gene: TRBJ2-2
clone size: .
V gene: TRBV20-1
CDR3 DNA: TGCAGTGCTAGAGGTCAGGGGGGTGACACCGGGGAGCTGTTTTTT
CDR3 protein: CSARGQGGDTGELFF

D gene: TRBD1
J gene: TRBJ2-5
clone size: .
V gene: TRBV15
CDR3 DNA: TGTGCCACCAGAAGTAGACAGGGACAAGAGACCCAGTACTTC
CDR3 protein: CATRSRQGQETQYF

D gene: .
J gene: TRBJ2-3
clone size: .
V gene: TRBV11-2
CDR3 DNA: TGTGCCAGCAGCTTAGCAGGGGGGCCAGATACGCAGTATTTT
CDR3 protein: CASSLAGGPDTQYF

D gene: .
J gene: TRBJ1-5
clone size: .
V gene: TRBV5-1
CDR3 DNA: TGCGCCAGCAGCCCGGACAGCAATCAGCCCCAGCATTTT
CDR3 protein: CASSPDSNQPQHF

D gene: .
J gene: TRBJ1-5
clone size: .
V gene: TRBV6-6
CDR3 DNA: TGTGCCAGCAGTTACAGCCAGCCCCATCAGCCCCAGCATTTT
CDR3 protein: CASSYSQPHQPQHF

D gene: .
J gene: TRBJ1-1
clone size: .
V gene: TRBV11-2
CDR3 DNA: TGTGCCAGCAGCTCGAGACAGAACACTGAAGCTTTCTTT
CDR3 protein: CASSSRQNTEAFF

D gene: TRBD1
J gene: TRBJ2-1
clone size: .
V gene: TRBV4-1
CDR3 DNA: TGCGCCAGCAGCCAAGTAAGGGGGCGCCTCGACAATGAGCAGTTCTTC
CDR3 protein: CASSQVRGRLDNEQFF

D gene: TRBD2
J gene: TRBJ2-1
clone size: .
V gene: TRBV29-1
CDR3 DNA: TGCAGCGTAAAAGCGGGAGGGCTAGGGAATGAGCAGTTCTTC
CDR3 protein: CSVKAGGLGNEQFF

D gene: TRBD2
J gene: TRBJ2-1
clone size: .
V gene: TRBV25-1
CDR3 DNA: TGTGCCAGCAGTGGTGAGCGGGAGTTAGTGAATGAGCAGTTCTTC
CDR3 protein: CASSGERELVNEQFF

D gene: .
J gene: TRBJ1-1
clone size: .
V gene: TRBV30
CDR3 DNA: TGTGCCTGGAGCGAGGGGGGGAACACTGAAGCTTTCTTT
CDR3 protein: CAWSEGGNTEAFF

D gene: TRBD1
J gene: TRBJ1-2
clone size: .
V gene: TRBV5-1
CDR3 DNA: TGCGCCAGCAGCTTCGGACAGGATACTAACTATGGCTACACCTTC
CDR3 protein: CASSFGQDTNYGYTF

D gene: .
J gene: TRBJ1-5
clone size: .
V gene: TRBV28
CDR3 DNA: TGTGCCAGCAGGGGGCCGATTAATCAGCCCCAGCATTTT
CDR3 protein: CASRGPINQPQHF

D gene: .
J gene: TRBJ2-1
clone size: .
V gene: TRBV4-1
CDR3 DNA: TGCGCCAGCAGCCAAGTTCCGATCCGACTAGGTCTGGGTGAGCAGTTCTTC
CDR3 protein: CASSQVPIRLGLGEQFF

D gene: .
J gene: TRBJ1-2
clone size: few
V gene: TRBV30
CDR3 DNA: .
CDR3 protein: CAWSVVGPGTRKNTF

D gene: .
J gene: TRBJ2-5
clone size: .
V gene: TRBV11-2
CDR3 DNA: TGTGCCAGCAGCTGGACAGCCCAAGAGACCCAGTACTTC
CDR3 protein: CASSWTAQETQYF

D gene: .
J gene: TRBJ2-3
clone size: .
V gene: TRBV11-3
CDR3 DNA: TGTGCCAGCAGCCCGACGGGGACAGATACGCAGTATTTT
CDR3 protein: CASSPTGTDTQYF

D gene: TRBD2
J gene: TRBJ2-1
clone size: .
V gene: TRBV14
CDR3 DNA: TGTGCCAGCAGCCACTTTGGACTAGCGGGGGGGCCATACAATGAGCAGTTCTTC
CDR3 protein: CASSHFGLAGGPYNEQFF

D gene: TRBD1
J gene: TRBJ1-1
clone size: .
V gene: TRBV6-4
CDR3 DNA: TGTGCCAGCAGTGCCCAGGGGCTCCGGGACAGGAGACTTCACACTGAAGCTTTCTTT
CDR3 protein: CASSAQGLRDRRLHTEAFF

D gene: .
J gene: TRBJ1-1
clone size: .
V gene: TRBV6-6
CDR3 DNA: TGTGCCAGCAGTCGCGGCGGGTACCCTGAAGCTTTCTTT
CDR3 protein: CASSRGGYPEAFF

D gene: TRBD1
J gene: TRBJ1-5
clone size: .
V gene: TRBV24-1
CDR3 DNA: TGTGCCACCAGTGAGAGGACAGGGAACAATCAGCCCCAGCATTTT
CDR3 protein: CATSERTGNNQPQHF

D gene: .
J gene: TRBJ1-2
clone size: few
V gene: TRBV12-3/TRBV12-4
CDR3 DNA: TGTGCCAGCAGTTCTATCCGGACTAACTATGGCTACACCTTC
CDR3 protein: CASSSIRTNYGYTF

D gene: .
J gene: TRBJ2-7
clone size: few
V gene: TRBV4-2
CDR3 DNA: TGTGCCAGCAGCCAAGTTAAGGGGGCCTACGAGCAGTACTTC
CDR3 protein: CASSQVKGAYEQYF

D gene: .
J gene: TRBJ2-7
clone size: .
V gene: TRBV12-3/TRBV12-4
CDR3 DNA: TGTGCCAGCAGTTTAATATCCGAGCAGTACTTC
CDR3 protein: CASSLISEQYF

D gene: TRBD2
J gene: TRBJ2-1
clone size: .
V gene: TRBV12-3/TRBV12-4
CDR3 DNA: TGTGCCAGCAGTGCTGGGCTGGCGGGGGGACCGCAGTTCTTC
CDR3 protein: CASSAGLAGGPQFF

D gene: TRBD1
J gene: TRBJ1-4
clone size: .
V gene: TRBV27
CDR3 DNA: TGTGCCAGCAGTTCGACAGGGGGAGGGAATGAAAAACTGTTTTTT
CDR3 protein: CASSSTGGGNEKLFF

D gene: .
J gene: TRBJ2-7
clone size: .
V gene: TRBV11-2
CDR3 DNA: TGTGCCAGCAGCTTAGGGTCCGTGGGGGACGAGCAGTACTTC
CDR3 protein: CASSLGSVGDEQYF

D gene: .
J gene: TRBJ2-6
clone size: .
V gene: TRBV7-9
CDR3 DNA: TGTGCCAGCAGCTTGAGGGCGCCAGGGTCTGGGGCCAACGTCCTGACTTTC
CDR3 protein: CASSLRAPGSGANVLTF

D gene: .
J gene: TRBJ2-1
clone size: .
V gene: TRBV11-2
CDR3 DNA: TGTGCCAGCAGCTTAGTAGGAGGGGGCTTCGACAATGAGCAGTTCTTC
CDR3 protein: CASSLVGGGFDNEQFF

D gene: TRBD1
J gene: TRBJ1-5
clone size: .
V gene: TRBV12-3/TRBV12-4
CDR3 DNA: TGTGCCAGCAGTACCGGACAGGTCAATCAGCCCCAGCATTTT
CDR3 protein: CASSTGQVNQPQHF

D gene: TRBD2
J gene: TRBJ2-1
clone size: .
V gene: TRBV28
CDR3 DNA: TGTGCCAGCAGTTTTAGCGGGCTGGGGGGCTACAATGAGCAGTTCTTC
CDR3 protein: CASSFSGLGGYNEQFF

D gene: TRBD2
J gene: TRBJ2-1
clone size: few
V gene: TRBV29-1
CDR3 DNA: TGCAGCGCTGGGACTAGCGGCCTCAATGAGCAGTTCTTC
CDR3 protein: CSAGTSGLNEQFF

D gene: .
J gene: TRBJ1-5
clone size: .
V gene: TRBV5-1
CDR3 DNA: TGCGCCAGCAGCTTCCCAAGCAGGGCAGAACAGCCCCAGCATTTT
CDR3 protein: CASSFPSRAEQPQHF

D gene: .
J gene: TRBJ2-2
clone size: .
V gene: TRBV11-2
CDR3 DNA: TGTGCCAGCAGCCCGGGGACCGTGAACACCGGGGAGCTGTTTTTT
CDR3 protein: CASSPGTVNTGELFF

D gene: .
J gene: TRBJ1-5
clone size: .
V gene: TRBV12-3/TRBV12-4
CDR3 DNA: TGTGCCAGCAGTGGGGGGAAGCCCCAGCATTTT
CDR3 protein: CASSGGKPQHF

D gene: TRBD1
J gene: TRBJ1-2
clone size: .
V gene: TRBV29-1
CDR3 DNA: TGCAGCGTACAACAGGGGGCCCTATCTGGCTACACCTTC
CDR3 protein: CSVQQGALSGYTF